This T cell receptor (beta chain) was sequenced during a study of graft-versus-host responses after intestinal transplantation. Study information: Anti-thymocyte globulin was used for induction in all recipients, who then took tacrolimus and steroids for around 3 years.

As regards this clone: Its antigen is not known.

The CDR3 runs to 14 residues. V lost 6 bases and J 0 bases, leaving 12 bases between the germline ends. CDR1 and CDR2 (germline): MDHEN, SYDVKM. Assay: immunoSEQ multiplex PCR; the TCRdb copy retains only in-frame clones and omits some. The sample holds more than 15,000 clones, over 70% seen once. Findings and caveats of the study: Elevated graft-versus-host to host-versus-graft clonal ratios in allografts were recorded for patients with graft-donor T cell macrochimerism. Early after transplant, HvG declines were associated with peak levels of circulating GvH clones. Detection of GvH clones occurred in recipient marrow, and some had their first appearance in ileum or blood.

Intraepithelial and lamina propria lymphocytes were freed from processed graft tissue. The gene calls are TRBV28 and TRBJ2-7, with D possibly matching TRBD2 (5 bases). The TCR originated in a human patient who received an intestinal transplant, so some T cells may come from the graft donor. Material: ileum tissue, obtained approximately 61 weeks after intestinal transplant. Written as DNA, the CDR3 is TGTGCCAGCAGGCCTAGCCTGAGCTCCTACGAGCAGTACTTC. As protein: CASRPSLSSYEQYF.